The clone carrying this T cell receptor (beta chain) was counted at least ten times. These data belong to a study of T cells in Graves' hyperthyroidism and ophthalmopathy. For the study at large: The authors collected peripheral blood at initial diagnosis, before any treatment.

RNA transcripts yielded amplified TCR beta CDR3 regions. Initially, a first-round RT-PCR of the TCR CDR3 employed the HTBI primer set. From the multiplex PCR reads, TCRdb called clonotypes with MiXCR, one entry per CDR3 protein. The profile shows over 500,000 distinct CDR3 sequences, about 16% of them singletons. The germline V and J ends were trimmed by 5 bases and 2 bases, with 5 bases remaining between them. CDR1 and CDR2 from the germline V gene are SGHTA and FQGNSA. CDR3 length: 12 amino acids. In the ophthalmopathy cohort, Clinical Activity Score was at least 3, NOSPECS grade at least 4, and duration under 3 months. The authors took PBMCs from 10 ml fresh peripheral blood.

The sequence derives from a young woman with Graves' ophthalmopathy. V and J are TRBV7-2 and TRBJ2-3; D is unclear. Sequencing was carried out using blood. As DNA, the CDR3 is TGTGCCAGCAGCGCGTACACAGATACGCAGTATTTT. It specifies CASSAYTDTQYF.